A selection of T cell receptor beta chains follows, all from one sample in a study of blood T cell repertoires in COVID-19. The data were produced by immunoSEQ multiplex PCR, yet TCRdb's version contains in-frame clones alone and is incomplete. Of about 170,000 clones listed, 86% were seen once; the top ten hold 11%. Sequencing used peripheral blood. The source of these receptors is an older woman with COVID-19, enrolled during active disease. The CDR3 runs from the conserved cysteine through the conserved F or W. A D gene is named only where the DNA matches it firmly. The size entry is marked missing in some rows and otherwise reads once, few, many or a size class.

D | J | size | V | CDR3 | DNA
NA | TRBJ1-1 | NA | TRBV5-5 | CASLFVDTEAFF | TGTGCCAGCCTATTCGTGGACACTGAAGCTTTCTTT
TRBD1 | TRBJ2-2 | NA | TRBV5-5 | CASRLWDRDTGELFF | TGTGCCAGCAGGTTATGGGACAGAGACACCGGGGAGCTGTTTTTT
TRBD2 | TRBJ2-1 | NA | TRBV19 | CASSENSGRAYNEQFF | TGTGCCAGTAGTGAAAATAGCGGGAGGGCCTACAATGAGCAGTTCTTC
TRBD1 | TRBJ2-7 | few | TRBV10-3 | CAIRKRTTGDGSYEQYF | TGTGCCATCAGGAAGAGAACGACAGGGGATGGGTCCTACGAGCAGTACTTC
TRBD1 | TRBJ1-2 | NA | TRBV11-2 | CASSSIQGQNYGYTF | TGTGCCAGCAGCTCCATACAGGGGCAGAACTATGGCTACACCTTC
TRBD1 | TRBJ1-2 | NA | TRBV7-2 | CASSLGGQGHYGYTF | TGTGCCAGCAGCTTAGGTGGACAGGGTCACTATGGCTACACCTTC
TRBD2 | TRBJ2-1 | NA | TRBV19 | CASSIFRGSLSNEQFF | TGTGCCAGTAGTATATTTCGCGGGAGCTTAAGTAATGAGCAGTTCTTC
TRBD1 | TRBJ1-2 | NA | TRBV12-3/TRBV12-4 | CAGATGGLHGYTF | TGTGCCGGGGCGACAGGGGGACTTCATGGCTACACCTTC
NA | TRBJ2-2 | NA | TRBV5-1 | CASSWTAPNTGELFF | TGCGCCAGCAGCTGGACAGCACCTAACACCGGGGAGCTGTTTTTT
TRBD1 | TRBJ1-2 | few | TRBV28 | CASSPGTALLGGYTF | TGTGCCAGCAGTCCAGGGACAGCGCTACTTGGAGGCTACACCTTC
TRBD1 | TRBJ2-7 | few | TRBV19 | CASRETGTGTYEQYF | TGTGCCAGTAGGGAGACCGGGACAGGGACCTACGAGCAGTACTTC
NA | TRBJ2-5 | NA | TRBV3-1/TRBV3-2 | CASSQVTGRLETQYF | TGTGCCAGCAGCCAAGTCACCGGGAGACTGGAGACCCAGTACTTC
NA | TRBJ2-5 | NA | TRBV27 | CASIKGSVADVRTQYF | TGTGCCAGCATCAAGGGATCCGTAGCGGACGTCCGGACCCAGTACTTC
TRBD2 | TRBJ2-7 | NA | TRBV6-6 | CASTPTSGIYEQYF | TGTGCCAGCACCCCGACTAGCGGGATATACGAGCAGTACTTC
NA | TRBJ1-6 | NA | TRBV10-2 | CASQTFYNSPLHF | TGCGCCAGCCAGACATTTTATAATTCACCCCTCCACTTT
NA | TRBJ1-2 | NA | TRBV19 | CASSISDSSNYGYTF | TGTGCCAGTAGTATATCGGACAGCAGCAACTATGGCTACACCTTC
TRBD2 | TRBJ2-5 | NA | TRBV7-2 | CASSPSGSETQYF | TGTGCCAGCAGCCCTAGCGGGAGTGAGACCCAGTACTTC
TRBD2 | TRBJ2-7 | NA | TRBV27 | CASSFLAVGYEQYF | TGTGCCAGCAGTTTCCTAGCGGTAGGATACGAGCAGTACTTC
TRBD1 | TRBJ2-7 | NA | TRBV9 | CASSSDLRTGSYEQYF | TGTGCCAGCAGCTCCGACCTCCGGACAGGGTCCTACGAGCAGTACTTC
TRBD2 | TRBJ2-3 | NA | TRBV19 | CASSILAGRADTQYF | TGTGCCAGTAGTATTCTAGCGGGAAGGGCAGATACGCAGTATTTT
TRBD1 | TRBJ1-1 | NA | TRBV27 | CASSPLGTGDTEAFF | TGTGCCAGCAGCCCGCTAGGGACAGGGGATACTGAAGCTTTCTTT
NA | TRBJ2-1 | NA | TRBV7-9 | CASSLEWGTGEQFF | TGTGCCAGCAGCTTAGAGTGGGGTACAGGAGAGCAGTTCTTC
NA | TRBJ2-7 | NA | TRBV27 | CASIGRQAYEQYF | TGTGCCAGCATTGGCAGGCAAGCCTACGAGCAGTACTTC
NA | TRBJ2-3 | NA | TRBV10-1 | CASSEWGLPPYF | TGCGCCAGCAGTGAGTGGGGACTCCCACCGTATTTT
NA | TRBJ2-2 | NA | TRBV27 | CASRLNFQGGGTGELFF | TGTGCCAGCAGACTAAATTTCCAGGGAGGTGGCACCGGGGAGCTGTTTTTT
TRBD2 | TRBJ2-3 | NA | TRBV7-2 | CASSRTSGSLDTQYF | TGTGCCAGCAGCCGGACTAGCGGGAGCTTGGATACGCAGTATTTT
TRBD2 | TRBJ2-7 | NA | TRBV11-3 | CASSPSGGPYEQYF | TGTGCCAGCAGCCCTAGCGGGGGCCCCTACGAGCAGTACTTC